This T cell receptor beta chain came from a study of cytomegalovirus exposure and HLA in healthy donors. Notes on the study in general: A later analysis, which compared TCR beta chains of equal frequency, found the HLA-associated ones more clonally expanded. In an earlier analysis, productive rearrangement rates for most beta V segments clustered near 87% or 30%. Later genetic work tied a missense DCLRE1C variant to beta-chain V and J trimming.

As for this clone: Its antigen is not known.

It was with 60 Vbeta and 13 Jbeta primers that the PCR ran. Generated by immunoSEQ multiplex PCR, the TCRdb table keeps only in-frame clones and is missing some. Of some 33,000 clones in the sample, approximately 61% were seen once. The V segment lost 5 bases and the J segment 3 bases; nucleotides outside the gene matches: 6. The CDR3 extends over 13 amino acids. CDR1 is GTSNPN and CDR2 is SVGIG in the germline V gene (reference sequence). The origin of this receptor is a man aged 50 to 60 in good health and CMV-seropositive. The V call is TRBV30, the J call TRBJ2-5; TRBD1 aligns across 7 bases. Sequenced input: PBMCs. The CDR3 sequence: CAWEGTAKETQYF. The DNA for the CDR3 is TGTGCCTGGGAAGGGACAGCAAAAGAGACCCAGTACTTC.